The text below deals with one T cell receptor beta chain. This clonotype was detected many times. Its cognate antigen has yet to be identified. The input lacks base qualities; no much larger clone sits a single base away. The entry originates in a study of T cell repertoires in cytomegalovirus infection (dated 2019 in TCRdb). For the wider study: Alongside well-studied HLA-B-restricted epitopes, the peptide stimulations were aimed at recently identified HLA-C-restricted CMV epitopes, whose presentation resists viral immunomodulation. Donor HLA type was relevant to the analysis, as public TCR beta signatures indicated carriage of CMV infection together with the matching HLA type. What the work shows at the level of the full study, not this receptor alone: In the ex vivo response, HLA-C-restricted CMV-specific TCR beta clonotypes were dominant, and in two of eight donors the single most frequent clonotype came from this HLA-C-restricted group. Cumulative frequency of public TCR beta family members discriminated carriers of CMV infection plus the relevant HLA type in this cohort and an independent roughly 350-donor cohort.

In the paper's terms, the treatment or condition label means: in vitro stimulation with specific CMV peptide epitopes to enrich CMV-specific T cells. According to the germline V gene, CDR1 reads SGHTA and CDR2 reads FQGNSA. The CDR3 spans 15 residues, from the cysteine through the phenylalanine. Kept here is only the CDR3 DNA, which spans 45 bases and is read in frame from base 1. The germline ends are 12 bases apart after V is trimmed by 7 bases and J by 0 bases. Instrument used: Illumina HiSeq 1500. Through fastp at Q25 and MiXCR, TCRdb rebuilt clones from the public reads, retaining in-frame beta chains. Each CDR3 protein gets just one entry, which takes the most common genes and DNA from the rows behind it. The sample table holds approximately 990,000 distinct CDR3 sequences, of which 30% to 40% were seen once. The biggest ten clones account for around 15% of the sample.

Sequenced material: cultured CD8+ T cells from PBMCs, taken from culture after CMV antigen stimulation. The rearranged chain carries TRBV7-2 and TRBJ2-2; the D segment cannot be called with confidence. The receptor was derived from a human donor in good health (CMV status not recorded). Some clones in this sample may be carry-over from other donors' samples. The DNA reads as follows: TGTGCCAGCATCACCCGAGAGTCGAACACCGGGGAGCTGTTTTTT. It translates as CASITRESNTGELFF.